Described below is a single TCR beta chain sequence and its context. The antigen is undetermined. Together with a sample-barcoded 5' primer, a J-beta primer mix was included in a second PCR lasting about 7 to 12 cycles. TCRdb analysed the 5' RACE reads with MiXCR anew, one entry per CDR3 protein. The sample yields approximately 1.5 million distinct CDR3 sequences, around 36% seen once. This record comes from a study of blood T cells in healthy people across ages. Drawn from each donor were ten milliliters of peripheral blood. The authors isolated at least 6 million PBMCs per sample. CDR3 length: 19 residues. After removal of 2 bases from V and 0 bases from J, the junction contained 8 bases not matched to a gene. Germline CDR1 and CDR2: SGHRS and YFSETQ. Notes on the study in general: Underestimates were what the diversity estimates from one million T cells were considered to be.

The sequenced sample was blood. This chain uses TRBV5-1 with TRBJ2-6; 10 nucleotides match TRBD1. This clonotype originated in a young woman in good health. CDR3 in amino acids: CASSFNPGQGSSGANVLTF. CDR3 bases: TGCGCCAGCAGCTTTAACCCGGGACAGGGGAGCTCTGGGGCCAACGTCCTGACTTTC.